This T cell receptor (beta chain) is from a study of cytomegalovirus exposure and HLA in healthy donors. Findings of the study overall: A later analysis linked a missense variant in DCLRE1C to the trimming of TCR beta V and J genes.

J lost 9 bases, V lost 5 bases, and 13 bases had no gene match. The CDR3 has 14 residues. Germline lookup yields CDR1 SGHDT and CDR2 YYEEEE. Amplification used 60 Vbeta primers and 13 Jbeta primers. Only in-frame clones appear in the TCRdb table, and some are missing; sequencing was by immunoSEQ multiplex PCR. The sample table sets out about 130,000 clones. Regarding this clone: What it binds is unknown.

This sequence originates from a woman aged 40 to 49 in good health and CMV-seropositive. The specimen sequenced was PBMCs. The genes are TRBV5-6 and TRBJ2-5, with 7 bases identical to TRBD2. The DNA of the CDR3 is TGTGCCAGCAGGGCCGAGCGGGGCGTAGGGGCCCAGTACTTC. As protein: CASRAERGVGAQYF.